This T cell receptor (beta chain) was retrieved from a study of cytotoxic CD8 clonotypes in ibrutinib-treated CLL. Study-wide background: Mean productive templates were about 250,000; mean productive rearrangements were 94,082.

Here immunoSEQ multiplex PCR was the method, and the copy in TCRdb shows in-frame clones only, minus some. The sample has about 21,000 clones, roughly 70% seen once. Germline lookup yields CDR1 LGHNA and CDR2 YSLEER. The CDR3 runs to 16 residues. V was shortened by 0 bases and J by 0 bases, with 9 bases between the two germline ends. The chain is built from TRBV4-3 and TRBJ1-5; TRBD1 might be the D (5 bases). This TCR was sampled from a human donor with chronic lymphocytic leukemia. The source material was PBMCs, sampled before ibrutinib treatment. The CDR3 DNA follows: TGCGCCAGCAGCCAAGATTTGCAGGGTAGCAATCAGCCCCAGCATTTT. Encoded protein: CASSQDLQGSNQPQHF.